The next 24 T cell receptor beta chains were all read from a single sample in a study of glioma-infiltrating T cells after dendritic cell vaccination. The table came from immunoSEQ multiplex PCR; TCRdb's copy has only in-frame clones and leaves some out. This table holds 25,000 to 35,000 clones, approximately 91% found once. The starting material was blood, obtained before dendritic cell vaccination. These receptors all stem from a human donor with glioblastoma.

This clone was detected only a few times. The chain links TRBV7-9 to TRBJ2-7; D call uncertain. Trimming left V 1 base short and J 5 bases short, with 9 bases between. Germline V gene lookup returns CDR1 SEHNR and CDR2 FQNEAQ (reference sequence). The CDR3 is 13 residues long. Here the CDR3 DNA reads TGTGCCAGCAGCTTAGTAGAGTTCCACGAGCAGTACTTC. Translation: CASSLVEFHEQYF.

The chain recombines TRBV5-1 with TRBJ1-4, with D hard to call. V lost 4 bases and J lost 8, with 9 bases in between. Germline CDR1 reads SGHRS; CDR2 reads YFSETQ. The CDR3 is 12 amino acids. The CDR3 is CASSPGGEKLFF. The CDR3 DNA sequence: TGCGCCAGCAGCCCAGGTGGGGAAAAACTGTTTTTT. Variable domain in full (rest from reference TRBV5-1 and TRBJ1-4): KAGVTQTPRYLIKTRGQQVTLSCSPISGHRSVSWYQQTPGQGLQFLFEYFSETQRNKGNFPGRFSGRQFSNSRSEMNVSTLELGDSALYLCASSPGGEKLFFGSGTQLSVL.

This clone was detected once. V is TRBV10-1 and J is TRBJ1-4, with 7 bases aligning to TRBD1. CDR1 and CDR2 from the germline V gene are WNHNN and SYGVQD (reference sequence). After removal of 7 bases from V and 2 bases from J, the junction contained 7 bases not matched to a gene. CDR3 length: 15 residues. The CDR3 region is CASTDRECTNEKLFF. The DNA of the CDR3 is TGCGCCAGCACAGACAGGGAATGCACTAATGAAAAACTGTTTTTT.

The rearrangement uses TRBV6-5 and TRBJ1-2; TRBD1 might be the D (5 bases). Trimming cost V 0 bases and J 3 bases, with 8 bases left between them. This CDR3 is 14 amino acids long. CDR1 is MNHEY and CDR2 is SVGAGI in the germline V gene. The CDR3 region is CASSYSAGYYGYTF. CDR3 nucleotides: TGTGCCAGCAGTTACTCAGCAGGGTACTATGGCTACACCTTC.

This rearrangement joins TRBV11-2 to TRBJ2-7, with 7 bases lining up with TRBD1. The CDR3 has 15 amino acids. Trimming cost V 5 bases and J 1 base; bases outside gene matches: 8. The V gene's germline CDR1 is SGHAT and CDR2 FQNNGV. The CDR3 region has the DNA TGTGCCAGCAGCCCGACAGGGTGGAAATCCTACGAGCAGTACTTC. Residues: CASSPTGWKSYEQYF.

The chain combines TRBV7-9 with TRBJ1-2, with a weak D call TRBD1 (6 bases). CDR1 SEHNR and CDR2 FQNEAQ come from the germline V gene (reference sequence). The germline V and J ends were trimmed by 1 base and 6 bases, with 15 bases remaining between them. The CDR3 runs to 15 residues. CDR3 coding DNA: TGTGCCAGCAGCTTAGTACAGGGCGGTCGTGATGGCTACACCTTC. Translated: CASSLVQGGRDGYTF. The full variable domain, completed using reference TRBV7-9 and TRBJ1-2, is DTGVSQNPRHKITKRGQNVTFRCDPISEHNRLYWYRQTLGQGPEFLTYFQNEAQLEKSRLLSDRFSAERPKGSFSTLEIQRTEQGDSAMYLCASSLVQGGRDGYTFGSGTRLTVV.

The chain employs TRBV5-1 and TRBJ1-1; 8 bases are a match to TRBD1. CDR3 length: 14 amino acids. Germline V lookup: CDR1 SGHRS, CDR2 YFSETQ. The trim removed 2 bases at V and 3 bases at J, leaving 3 bases unmatched. The CDR3 DNA follows: TGCGCCAGCAGCTTCCAGGGGGCGTACACTGAAGCTTTCTTT. This translates into CASSFQGAYTEAFF.

The chain recombines TRBV7-6 with TRBJ1-1; 8 nucleotides match TRBD1. Germline CDR1 is SGHVS and CDR2 is FNYEAQ. Germline trimming cut 1 base from V and 5 bases from J; bases unmatched to any gene: 18. The CDR3 has 19 amino acids. The CDR3 region has the DNA TGTGCCAGCAGCTTAGAGATAGGGGACAGGCGCAAACCGCGGACTGAAGCTTTCTTT. This encodes CASSLEIGDRRKPRTEAFF. The variable domain in full, completed from reference TRBV7-6 and TRBJ1-1, reads GAGVSQSPRYKVTKRGQDVALRCDPISGHVSLYWYRQALGQGPEFLTYFNYEAQQDKSGLPNDRFSAERPEGSISTLTIQRTEQRDSAMYRCASSLEIGDRRKPRTEAFFGQGTRLTVV.

The chain is built from TRBV28 and TRBJ1-5; D remains ambiguous. CDR3 length: 16 amino acids. V shed 0 bases and J shed 0 bases, with 9 bases lying between them. The V gene's germline CDR1 is MDHEN and CDR2 SYDVKM. DNA of the CDR3: TGTGCCAGCAGTTTATGGTCGCCACATAGCAATCAGCCCCAGCATTTT. Its translation is CASSLWSPHSNQPQHF. Looking up the rest from reference TRBV28 and TRBJ1-5 gives the full variable domain: DVKVTQSSRYLVKRTGEKVFLECVQDMDHENMFWYRQDPGLGLRLIYFSYDVKMKEKGDIPEGYSVSREKKERFSLILESASTNQTSMYLCASSLWSPHSNQPQHFGDGTRLSIL.

CDR3: CASSYSSGGGEQYF. The DNA of the CDR3 is TGTGCCAGCAGTTACTCGAGCGGGGGGGGCGAGCAGTACTTC. The J gene is TRBJ2-7, the V gene TRBV6-5, with 10 bases fitting TRBD2. J lost 6 bases, V lost 0 bases, and 2 bases had no gene match. The CDR3 runs to 14 residues. Germline lookup yields CDR1 MNHEY and CDR2 SVGAGI.

This clone was seen a handful of times. The gene calls are TRBV6-6 and TRBJ1-4; weak D call: TRBD1 (6 bases). CDR3 length: 14 residues. The germline V and J ends were trimmed by 5 bases and 7 bases, with 14 bases remaining between them. Germline V gene sequence: CDR1 MNHNY, CDR2 SVGAGI (reference sequence). The CDR3 is CASSTGGQLEKLFF. DNA of the CDR3: TGTGCCAGCAGTACAGGCGGACAGCTTGAAAAACTGTTTTTT.

V and J are TRBV7-8 and TRBJ2-3; D not resolved. CDR3 size: 12 residues. V lost 2 bases to trimming and J lost 13 bases, with 13 bases between them. Germline V gene sequence: CDR1 SGHVS, CDR2 FQNEAQ. CDR3 in amino acids: CASSLQTDLEYF. In DNA form, the CDR3 reads TGTGCCAGCAGCTTACAAACAGATCTTGAGTATTTT.

The rearrangement joins TRBV18 to TRBJ1-5, with TRBD1 as a possible D gene (6 bases). This CDR3 is built from 13 residues. Germline-derived CDR1 and CDR2 are KGHSH and LQKENI. V lost 6 bases and J 2 bases, leaving 8 bases between the germline ends. The CDR3 bases are TGTGCCAGCTCCAAGGGGGGCAATCAGCCCCAGCATTTT. As protein: CASSKGGNQPQHF.

The table lists this clone with a few counts. This chain connects TRBV5-1 to TRBJ2-5; maybe TRBD2 (5 bases). Trimming stripped 1 base from V and 7 bases from J, with 11 bases between. Germline-derived CDR1 and CDR2 are SGHRS and YFSETQ. The CDR3 totals 13 residues. CDR3 loop: CASSLIPGSTQYF. CDR3 coding DNA: TGCGCCAGCAGCTTGATCCCGGGATCGACCCAGTACTTC. Looking up the rest from reference TRBV5-1 and TRBJ2-5 gives the full variable domain: KAGVTQTPRYLIKTRGQQVTLSCSPISGHRSVSWYQQTPGQGLQFLFEYFSETQRNKGNFPGRFSGRQFSNSRSEMNVSTLELGDSALYLCASSLIPGSTQYFGPGTRLLVL.

This chain joins TRBV5-5 and TRBJ1-2; a weak D match, TRBD1 (6 bases). The germline V and J ends were trimmed by 5 bases and 0 bases, with 14 bases remaining between them. The CDR3 loop spans 15 amino acids. Germline V gene data show CDR1 as SGHKS and CDR2 as YYEKEE (reference sequence). The DNA for the CDR3 is TGTGCCAGCAGATTAGCCAGGGGAGCTAACTATGGCTACACCTTC. It is translated as CASRLARGANYGYTF.

The chain uses TRBV2 and TRBJ2-7; 10 bases are a match to TRBD2. This CDR3 is built from 14 residues. J lost 5 bases, V lost 6 bases, and 7 bases had no gene match. Germline CDR1 SNHLY, CDR2 FYNNEI. The CDR3 coding sequence is TGTGCCAGCAGGCGGCTAGCGGGAGACCACGAGCAGTACTTC. It encodes CASRRLAGDHEQYF.

The chain uses TRBV6-1 and TRBJ2-2, with a weak D call TRBD1 (6 bases). This CDR3 comprises 14 residues. In germline, CDR1 is MNHNS, CDR2 SASEGT. The V gene lost 1 base and the J gene lost 6 bases, with 9 bases spanning the gap. The CDR3 reads CASSEVGGSGELFF. DNA for the CDR3: TGTGCCAGCAGTGAAGTAGGGGGATCCGGGGAGCTGTTTTTT.

J is TRBJ1-2 and V is TRBV6-4; 8 nucleotides match TRBD1. V shed 5 bases, J shed 4 bases, and the junction held 3 bases outside the gene matches. The CDR3 runs 13 residues. Germline V CDR1 and CDR2: MRHNA, SNTAGT. CDR3 in amino acids: CASSQGQGYGYTF. The CDR3 region has the DNA TGTGCCAGCAGTCAAGGACAGGGCTATGGCTACACCTTC.

The chain has TRBV10-1 and TRBJ2-2, with D possibly matching TRBD1 (5 bases). The CDR3 totals 14 residues. CDR1 WNHNN and CDR2 SYGVQD come from the germline V gene (reference sequence). V lost 8 bases, J lost 4 bases, and 14 bases lay in between. Here the CDR3 reads CASREFRGTGELFF. CDR3 in DNA: TGCGCCAGCCGAGAATTTAGGGGCACCGGGGAGCTGTTTTTT.

V is TRBV4-2 and J is TRBJ2-5, with 12 bases lining up with TRBD2. The CDR3 covers 15 residues. Per germline, CDR1 LGHNA and CDR2 YNFKEQ. V shed 4 bases, J shed 4 bases, and the junction held 4 bases outside the gene matches. CDR3 DNA sequence: TGTGCCAGCAGCCGACGGACTAGCGGGGTAGAGACCCAGTACTTC. Amino acids: CASSRRTSGVETQYF.

The chain links TRBV5-6 to TRBJ1-1; possible D gene TRBD1, 6 bases. The length of the CDR3 is 17 residues. Trimming pared 2 bases from V and 5 bases from J, leaving 22 bases between. In germline, CDR1 is SGHDT, CDR2 YYEEEE. This CDR3 reads CASSLMLGVEGVTEAFF. The DNA for the CDR3 is TGTGCCAGCAGCTTAATGTTGGGGGTTGAGGGGGTGACTGAAGCTTTCTTT.

The table lists this clone with a count of one. CDR3 residues: CASTPTGGVLQETQYF. The CDR3, as DNA: TGTGCCAGTACCCCAACTGGAGGGGTGTTGCAAGAGACCCAGTACTTC. The genes are TRBV19 and TRBJ2-5, with a possible D match to TRBD2 (6 bases). The CDR3 loop spans 16 amino acids. V lost 7 bases to trimming and J lost 2 bases, with 20 bases between them. CDR1 LNHDA and CDR2 SQIVND come from the germline V gene (reference sequence).

This chain connects TRBV6-6 to TRBJ1-5; TRBD1 might be the D (6 bases). V lost 6 bases, J lost 1 base, and 16 bases lay in between. Germline values: CDR1 MNHNY, CDR2 SVGAGI (reference sequence). CDR3 length: 16 residues. The CDR3 reads CASRYGGQLSNQPQHF. The CDR3 nucleotides are TGTGCCAGCAGATACGGTGGACAGTTAAGCAATCAGCCCCAGCATTTT.

This rearrangement joins TRBV10-3 to TRBJ2-2; possibly TRBD2 for D (6 bases). V lost 8 bases, J lost 0 bases, and 10 bases lay in between. Germline V gene lookup returns CDR1 ENHRY and CDR2 SYGVKD. The CDR3 length is 14 residues. The CDR3 bases are TGTGCCATCCGGGGAGGAACGAACACCGGGGAGCTGTTTTTT. It is translated as CAIRGGTNTGELFF.